This T cell receptor beta chain was captured by sequencing in a study of beta chain features in type 1 diabetes. Study-wide context: Across the samples, about 100 million sorted cells were examined in total. Findings and limits, study-wide: Cells with high TCR expression could be over-represented when cDNA is sequenced. Shortening that was moderate but significant affected the TCRB CDR3s of Type 1 diabetes patients in all four CD4+ subsets. A definitive answer on HLA type influencing TCRB rearrangement was not reached here. When VDJ junctions were examined, type 1 diabetes patients showed fewer insertions and more deletions.

What was sequenced were expressed TCRB transcripts, since all of the isolated RNA had been reverse transcribed. TCRdb's copy holds only in-frame clones and misses some; the assay was immunoSEQ multiplex PCR. The repertoire holds more than 95,000 clones, around 16% seen once, with 2% to 3% in the top ten. This clone was observed a few times. The antigen is not known. The origin of this receptor is a man younger than 35 with type 1 diabetes. The sequencing sample was made of central memory CD4+ T cells from blood.

The CDR3 DNA reads TGTGCCAGCAGACTAGCGGGAGTTAAAGATACGCAGTATTTT. Its translation is CASRLAGVKDTQYF. The rearrangement links TRBV6-1 to TRBJ2-3, with 11 bases aligning to TRBD2. Unmatched junction bases numbered 4, after V lost 6 bases and J lost 5 bases. The V gene's germline CDR1 is MNHNS and CDR2 SASEGT. The CDR3 length is 14 residues.